These 9 T cell receptor beta chains were sequenced from one sample in a study of early T cells in non-severe SARS-CoV-2 infection (dated by TCRdb to the early 2020s). The protocol used for the library was 5' RACE. Sequencing was carried out with a NextSeq 500. TCRdb applied fastp at Q25 and MiXCR to the public reads, then kept only in-frame beta chains. Entries are consolidated by CDR3 protein sequence, retaining the most common genes and DNA. The sample table records around 80,000 distinct CDR3 sequences; roughly 13% of these occur just once. The biggest ten clones account for 5.5% to 7.5% of the sample. Sequencing was performed on whole blood. Source of these receptors: an adult who was a healthcare worker with PCR-confirmed SARS-CoV-2 infection or an uninfected control (not recorded which).

Only a few counts were recorded for this clonotype. This chain joins TRBV10-3 and TRBJ2-7; 10 bases are a match to TRBD2. The CDR3 spans 15 residues. J was trimmed by 2 bases and V by 0 bases; bases with no gene match: 1. CDR1 and CDR2 from the germline V gene are ENHRY and SYGVKD. CDR3 sequence: CAISESSGRTYEQYF. DNA for the CDR3: TGTGCCATCAGTGAGTCTAGCGGGAGGACCTACGAGCAGTACTTC.

This clonotype was seen many times. The rearrangement joins TRBV7-9 to TRBJ2-7; no definite D call. Trimming took 5 bases from V and 4 from J, leaving 12 bases between them. The germline V gene has CDR1 SEHNR and CDR2 FQNEAQ (reference sequence). This CDR3 contains 13 residues. The CDR3: CASSAWSLYEQYF. The CDR3 region has the DNA TGTGCCAGCAGCGCTTGGTCCTTGTACGAGCAGTACTTC.

The CDR3 reads CASSLAGGRRDTQYF. The CDR3, as DNA: TGTGCCAGCAGTTTGGCCGGGGGCAGGAGAGATACGCAGTATTTT. The chain uses TRBV28 and TRBJ2-3; the D call may be TRBD1 or TRBD2 (6 bases each). There are 15 residues in the CDR3. Germline V lookup: CDR1 MDHEN, CDR2 SYDVKM. V dropped 3 bases and J dropped 5 bases, with 15 bases sitting between them.

The CDR3 DNA is TGTGCCAGCAGTTTGGCCTACCGTTCGAGCACAGATACGCAGTATTTT. The encoded protein is CASSLAYRSSTDTQYF. The V call is TRBV28, the J call TRBJ2-3; the D is unclear. V dropped 3 bases and J dropped 0 bases, with 13 bases sitting between them. Germline V gives CDR1 MDHEN, CDR2 SYDVKM. This CDR3 has 16 residues.

This clonotype occurred a few times. This chain links TRBV18 with TRBJ2-1, with D unclear. Trimming removed 2 bases at V and 3 bases at J, with 8 bases between. This CDR3 has 14 residues. Per the germline V gene, CDR1 is KGHSH and CDR2 is LQKENI. The CDR3: CASSPMQDYNEQFF. The CDR3 coding sequence is TGTGCCAGCTCACCAATGCAGGACTACAATGAGCAGTTCTTC.

The table lists this clonotype with a count of one. V is TRBV2 and J is TRBJ2-1; maybe TRBD1 (6 bases). The length of the CDR3 is 15 residues. Looked up from germline, CDR1 is SNHLY and CDR2 is FYNNEI. V was pared by 6 bases and J by 3 bases, with 15 bases between. The CDR3 coding sequence is TGTGCCAGCAGAGCCTCACAGGGCGGCTACAATGAGCAGTTCTTC. Translated, it gives CASRASQGGYNEQFF.

The V and J genes are TRBV7-9 and TRBJ1-1, with unresolved D. The CDR3 sequence is 13 residues long. Germline V lookup: CDR1 SEHNR, CDR2 FQNEAQ (reference sequence). V lost 5 bases and J lost 6, with 13 bases in between. This CDR3 is CASSRATVPEAFF. For the CDR3, the DNA is TGTGCCAGCAGCCGTGCGACCGTGCCTGAAGCTTTCTTT.

This rearrangement joins TRBV6-6 to TRBJ2-2, with TRBD1 matching 9 bases. V lost 7 bases to trimming and J lost 3 bases; unmatched junction nucleotides: 6. This CDR3 region has 15 residues. Germline assignment: CDR1 MNHNY and CDR2 SVGAGI (reference sequence). Here the CDR3 reads CASTLTGGHTGELFF. DNA for the CDR3: TGTGCCAGCACTCTCACAGGGGGCCACACCGGGGAGCTGTTTTTT.

In this sample, this clonotype turned up a few times. V usage is TRBV12-3 or TRBV12-4 and J usage is TRBJ2-3; 7 nucleotides line up with TRBD1. Trimming removed 4 bases from V and 1 base from J; junction bases left unmatched: 8. The CDR3 has 16 amino acids. In DNA form, the CDR3 reads TGTGCCAGCAGTTCATACAGGGGCCTGGGCACAGATACGCAGTATTTT. Amino acid sequence: CASSSYRGLGTDTQYF.